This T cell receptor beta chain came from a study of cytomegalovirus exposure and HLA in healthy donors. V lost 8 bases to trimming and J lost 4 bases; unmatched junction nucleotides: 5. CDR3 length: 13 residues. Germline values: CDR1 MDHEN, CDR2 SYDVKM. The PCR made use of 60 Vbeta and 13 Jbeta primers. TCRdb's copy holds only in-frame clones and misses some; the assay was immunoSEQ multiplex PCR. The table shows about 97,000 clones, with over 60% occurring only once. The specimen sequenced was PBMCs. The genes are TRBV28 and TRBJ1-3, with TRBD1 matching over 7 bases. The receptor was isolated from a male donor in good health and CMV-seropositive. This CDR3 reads CASSTGWGNTIYF. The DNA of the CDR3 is TGTGCCAGCTCGACAGGGTGGGGAAACACCATATATTTT.